These 29 T cell receptor beta chains were all obtained from the same sample, sequenced in a study of blood T cell repertoires in COVID-19. The protocol was immunoSEQ multiplex PCR, while the TCRdb copy is restricted to in-frame clones and leaves out a portion. The sample has 200,000 or so clones, about 88% seen once. Specimen: peripheral blood. The origin of the receptors is a man aged 45-60 years with COVID-19, enrolled during active disease.

The V gene is TRBV10-3, the J gene TRBJ1-1, with a tentative D call TRBD1 (5 bases). The CDR3 is made up of 14 amino acids. Germline assignment: CDR1 ENHRY and CDR2 SYGVKD. Trimming took off 2 bases at V and 4 bases at J, with 11 bases between the two ends. The CDR3: CAISEAGQSTEAFF. For the CDR3, the DNA is TGTGCCATCAGTGAGGCCGGACAAAGCACTGAAGCTTTCTTT.

A remark on this clone: Other DNA sequences in this sample translate to the same CDR3. This chain joins TRBV7-6 and TRBJ2-5; D is unresolved. V lost 1 base, J lost 2 bases, and 5 bases lay in between. Germline CDR1 and CDR2: SGHVS and FNYEAQ. There are 13 residues in the CDR3. In nucleotides, the CDR3 is TGTGCCAGCAGCTTAGACAGACAAGAGACCCAGTACTTC. It yields the protein CASSLDRQETQYF.

The chain couples TRBV14 to TRBJ2-7; TRBD2 agrees at 11 bases. This CDR3 contains 16 residues. V trimming: 0 bases; J trimming: 7 bases; junction bases outside the gene matches: 8. CDR1 SGHDN and CDR2 FVKESK come from the germline V gene. The CDR3 region has the DNA TGTGCCAGCAGCCAAGATCCTAGCGGGGGGTTGAGGGAGCAGTACTTC. It specifies CASSQDPSGGLREQYF.

V and J are TRBV30 and TRBJ1-1, with no clear D. Germline V gene lookup returns CDR1 GTSNPN and CDR2 SVGIG (reference sequence). This CDR3 has 13 amino acids. The V gene lost 4 bases and the J gene lost 3 bases, with 12 bases spanning the gap. CDR3 residues: CAWNWQTHTEAFF. CDR3 sequence (DNA): TGTGCCTGGAATTGGCAAACACACACTGAAGCTTTCTTT.

This clone has a handful of counts. CDR3 protein: CASSLSIPGGRKGNEQFF. As DNA, the CDR3 is TGTGCCAGCAGTTTATCGATTCCGGGGGGGCGGAAAGGCAATGAGCAGTTCTTC. The rearrangement joins TRBV27 to TRBJ2-1; 8 bases fit TRBD2. From germline, CDR1 is MNHEY and CDR2 SMNVEV (reference sequence). V gave up 0 bases and J gave up 6 bases; unmatched junction bases: 13. The CDR3 covers 18 residues.

The rearrangement joins TRBV19 to TRBJ2-2, with D perhaps TRBD2 (7 bases). The germline V gene encodes CDR1 LNHDA and CDR2 SQIVND (reference sequence). The CDR3 is 18 residues long. V was pared by 5 bases and J by 4 bases, with 23 bases between. The CDR3 DNA follows: TGTGCCAGTAGTGCCTCCCGGGGGGTAGGGGGTGGCACCGGGGAGCTGTTTTTT. Its protein is CASSASRGVGGGTGELFF.

The genes are TRBV21-1 and TRBJ2-7; the table's D call, TRBD1, was not checked against the DNA. TRBV21-1 is flagged as a pseudogene. The CDR3 has 15 residues. The CDR3 sequence is CASSSRVPGNYEQYF. The CDR3 bases are TGTGCCAGCAGCTCAAGAGTCCCAGGGAACTACGAGCAGTACTTC.

In its sample, this clone was seen once. J is TRBJ2-7 and V is TRBV4-3; the match to TRBD2 covers 9 bases. The CDR3 covers 13 residues. Germline V lookup: CDR1 LGHNA, CDR2 YSLEER. With V trimmed by 3 bases and J by 12 bases, 9 bases remained unmatched. Written as DNA, the CDR3 is TGCGCCAGCAGCCACGATCCCGGGACTAGCCTGTACTTC. Its protein product is CASSHDPGTSLYF.

This chain joins TRBV7-8 and TRBJ2-3; 8 nucleotides align to TRBD1. The germline V gene has CDR1 SGHVS and CDR2 FQNEAQ. V lost 5 bases to trimming and J lost 3 bases; unmatched junction nucleotides: 7. The CDR3 is 15 residues long. The CDR3 sequence: CASSPGQGRTDTQYF. Written as DNA, the CDR3 is TGTGCCAGCAGCCCTGGACAGGGTAGGACAGATACGCAGTATTTT.

This clone has a single count. The rearrangement uses TRBV6-5 and TRBJ1-3, with D unclear. The CDR3 runs to 11 residues. Germline lookup yields CDR1 MNHEY and CDR2 SVGAGI. V was pared by 11 bases and J by 4 bases, with 9 bases between. The CDR3 region has the DNA TGTGCCGTCCGGGAAGGAAACACCATATATTTT. Amino acid sequence: CAVREGNTIYF.

This chain joins TRBV30 and TRBJ2-1; D uncertain. CDR1 and CDR2 (germline): GTSNPN, SVGIG (reference sequence). Trimming pared 1 base from V and 5 bases from J, leaving 9 bases between. The CDR3 runs 13 residues. The CDR3 region has the DNA TGTGCCTGGAGTGGCCTAGAACACAATGAGCAGTTCTTC. Translation gives CAWSGLEHNEQFF.

CDR3 in DNA: TGTGCCAGTAGAATGGGACAGAATTCACCCCTCCACTTT. Its protein is CASRMGQNSPLHF. V is TRBV19 and J is TRBJ1-6, with 7 positions matching TRBD1. J lost 7 bases, V lost 6 bases, and 3 bases had no gene match. CDR3 length: 13 residues. The V gene's germline CDR1 is LNHDA and CDR2 SQIVND (reference sequence).

The chain carries TRBV6-2 or TRBV6-3 and TRBJ2-5; the match to TRBD1 covers 7 bases. The V segment lost 2 bases and the J segment 0 bases; nucleotides outside the gene matches: 3. CDR3 length: 15 amino acids. The germline V gene encodes CDR1 MNHEY and CDR2 SVGEGT. CDR3 nucleotide sequence: TGTGCCAGCAGTTACGGGGACAGTGACCAAGAGACCCAGTACTTC. This codes for CASSYGDSDQETQYF.

CDR3 loop: CASSQVGTGEAFF. The CDR3 DNA sequence: TGTGCCAGCAGCCAAGTGGGGACAGGGGAAGCTTTCTTT. The J gene is TRBJ1-1, the V gene TRBV14; 9 nucleotides align to TRBD1. This CDR3 is 13 amino acids long. V lost 1 base to trimming and J lost 8 bases; unmatched junction nucleotides: 2. In germline, CDR1 is SGHDN, CDR2 FVKESK. The full variable domain, in which reference TRBV14 and TRBJ1-1 provide the parts outside the CDR3, is EAGVTQFPSHSVIEKGQTVTLRCDPISGHDNLYWYRRVMGKEIKFLLHFVKESKQDESGMPNNRFLAERTGGTYSTLKVQPAELEDSGVYFCASSQVGTGEAFFGQGTRLTVV.

The V call is TRBV3-1 (or the pseudogene TRBV3-2), the J call TRBJ2-7; 8 nucleotides match TRBD1. Germline V lookup: CDR1 LGHDT, CDR2 YNNKEL (reference sequence). The CDR3 has 18 amino acids. V lost 3 bases to trimming and J lost 0 bases; unmatched junction nucleotides: 13. CDR3 residues: CASSHDPGQGAPSYEQYF. The CDR3 DNA follows: TGTGCCAGCAGCCATGACCCCGGACAGGGAGCTCCCTCCTACGAGCAGTACTTC.

This clone appeared a single time. At the DNA level, this CDR3 is encoded by other sequences in the same sample as well. The rearrangement links TRBV9 to TRBJ1-1, with D unresolved. The CDR3 is made up of 13 amino acids. Germline V gene data show CDR1 as SGDLS and CDR2 as YYNGEE. Trimming left V 2 bases short and J 1 base short, with 6 bases between. CDR3 amino acids: CASSVSGNTEAFF. The CDR3 nucleotides read TGTGCCAGCAGCGTCTCAGGGAACACTGAAGCTTTCTTT.

The chain uses TRBV19 and TRBJ1-4; D ambiguous. Germline-derived CDR1 and CDR2 are LNHDA and SQIVND (reference sequence). V was cut by 3 bases and J by 0 bases, with 11 bases left in between. This CDR3 has 16 amino acids. The CDR3 spells CASSINRQTTNEKLFF. For the CDR3, the DNA is TGTGCCAGTAGTATTAACCGCCAGACAACTAATGAAAAACTGTTTTTT. Full variable domain (rest looked up from reference TRBV19 and TRBJ1-4): DGGITQSPKYLFRKEGQNVTLSCEQNLNHDAMYWYRQDPGQGLRLIYYSQIVNDFQKGDIAEGYSVSREKKESFPLTVTSAQKNPTAFYLCASSINRQTTNEKLFFGSGTQLSVL.

V usage is TRBV7-6 and J usage is TRBJ2-1, with 8 nucleotides matching TRBD1. V was pared by 6 bases and J by 7 bases, with 14 bases of the junction left unmatched. This CDR3 region has 16 residues. The germline gives CDR1 SGHVS, CDR2 FNYEAQ. This CDR3 is CASRSRAGGVHNEQFF. DNA of the CDR3: TGTGCCAGCAGGTCCCGGGCAGGGGGCGTACATAATGAGCAGTTCTTC.

The gene calls are TRBV5-1 and TRBJ2-1; tentative D call: TRBD2 (5 bases). CDR1 SGHRS and CDR2 YFSETQ come from the germline V gene. Trimming took 3 bases from V and 0 from J, leaving 10 bases between them. The CDR3 runs 15 residues. CDR3 residues: CASSSGADSYNEQFF. CDR3 bases: TGCGCCAGCAGCTCCGGAGCGGACTCCTACAATGAGCAGTTCTTC.

This chain connects TRBV11-2 to TRBJ1-3; tentatively, D is TRBD1 (5 bases). Germline values: CDR1 SGHAT, CDR2 FQNNGV. The CDR3 totals 14 residues. V gave up 5 bases and J gave up 3 bases, with 11 bases separating them. This chain's CDR3 is CASSRMGGGNTIYF. The DNA of the CDR3 is TGTGCCAGCAGCCGAATGGGGGGTGGAAACACCATATATTTT.

This clone has a single count. J is TRBJ2-1 and V is TRBV5-4; 9 nucleotides match TRBD1. CDR3 size: 13 residues. CDR1 is SGHNT, CDR2 YYREEE, per germline (reference sequence). The V gene end was trimmed by 8 bases and the J gene end by 5 bases; junction bases not matched to a gene: 5. Written as DNA, the CDR3 is TGTGCCAGTGCCGGGACAGGGAACAATGAGCAGTTCTTC. It encodes CASAGTGNNEQFF.

The rearrangement links TRBV3-1 (or the pseudogene TRBV3-2) to TRBJ1-5; D is unresolved. The CDR3 loop spans 18 amino acids. From germline, CDR1 is LGHDT and CDR2 YNNKEL (reference sequence). The V end was cut by 0 bases, the J end by 0 bases, with 15 bases between. CDR3 bases: TGTGCCAGCAGCCAAGATCGACGGAGTTCCGATAGCAATCAGCCCCAGCATTTT. Protein product: CASSQDRRSSDSNQPQHF.

The sample holds one count of this clone. This rearrangement joins TRBV19 to TRBJ2-7; 8 bases fit TRBD2. The V segment lost 3 bases and the J segment 4 bases; nucleotides outside the gene matches: 8. The CDR3 has 15 residues. The germline V gene encodes CDR1 LNHDA and CDR2 SQIVND (reference sequence). CDR3 in amino acids: CASSMRRGGQYEQYF. CDR3 nucleotide sequence: TGTGCCAGTAGTATGAGACGGGGGGGTCAGTACGAGCAGTACTTC.

V is TRBV5-1 and J is TRBJ2-6, with 10 positions matching TRBD1. Germline V CDR1 and CDR2: SGHRS, YFSETQ. The ends lost 3 bases at V and 0 bases at J; junction bases unmatched: 6. The CDR3 runs 18 residues. CDR3 region: CASSSGQGVSSGANVLTF. CDR3 sequence (DNA): TGCGCCAGCAGCTCCGGACAGGGGGTATCCTCTGGGGCCAACGTCCTGACTTTC.

The chain has TRBV4-3 and TRBJ2-1; D possibly corresponds to TRBD1 (6 bases). The CDR3 covers 13 residues. Germline-derived CDR1 and CDR2 are LGHNA and YSLEER. Trimming took off 4 bases at V and 6 bases at J, with 10 bases between the two ends. The CDR3 region has the DNA TGCGCCAGCAGCCTGGACAGCCCCAATGAGCAGTTCTTC. Amino acids: CASSLDSPNEQFF.

The chain recombines TRBV6-6 with TRBJ2-7; the match to TRBD2 covers 9 bases. Trimming removed 3 bases from V and 5 bases from J; junction bases left unmatched: 2. The CDR3 loop spans 13 amino acids. CDR1 and CDR2 from the germline V gene are MNHNY and SVGAGI (reference sequence). The CDR3 DNA sequence: TGTGCCAGCAGTTATGGGACTAGCCACGAGCAGTACTTC. Translating gives CASSYGTSHEQYF.

The chain carries TRBV5-5 and TRBJ2-3; TRBD2 matches at 10 bases. The CDR3 length is 18 residues. V shed 4 bases, J shed 4 bases, and the junction held 15 bases outside the gene matches. Germline V gene lookup returns CDR1 SGHKS and CDR2 YYEKEE (reference sequence). CDR3 in DNA: TGTGCCAGCAGCCCCATTTGGGGGGCTAGCGGGAGCTCAGATACGCAGTATTTT. Protein product: CASSPIWGASGSSDTQYF.

The chain couples TRBV5-1 to TRBJ1-4; 9 bases are a match to TRBD1. The CDR3 runs to 15 residues. Germline lookup yields CDR1 SGHRS and CDR2 YFSETQ. Trimming removed 4 bases from V and 8 bases from J; junction bases left unmatched: 9. The CDR3 DNA follows: TGCGCCAGCAGCCCAGAGCCGGGACAGGGCGAAAAACTGTTTTTT. Its protein is CASSPEPGQGEKLFF.

CDR3 protein: CASSPGSGPYTGELFF. The CDR3 DNA reads as TGTGCCAGCAGCCCGGGTAGCGGGCCTTACACCGGGGAGCTGTTTTTT. This chain links TRBV9 with TRBJ2-2, with 7 bases fitting TRBD2. Trimming removed 4 bases from V and 3 bases from J; junction bases left unmatched: 9. The CDR3 length is 16 residues. Germline V gives CDR1 SGDLS, CDR2 YYNGEE.